This entry lists 20 T cell receptor beta chains sequenced from one sample in a study of shared clonotypes between healthy human individuals. Method: immunoSEQ multiplex PCR; TCRdb's copy keeps in-frame clones and lacks some. The sample has some 470,000 clones; over 65% are singletons. Sequencing was carried out using PBMCs. These receptors were taken from a woman between 40 and 50 years old in good health. Some clones in this sample may be carry-over from other donors' samples.

The chain employs TRBV7-2 and TRBJ1-2; D gene ambiguous. The germline CDR1 and CDR2 sequences are SGHTA and FQGNSA. Deletions cut 5 bases from V and 6 bases from J, with 16 bases between. The CDR3 extends over 14 amino acids. The DNA for the CDR3 is TGTGCCAGCAGCCCGACGCCCACACCTGATGGCTACACCTTC. This gives the protein CASSPTPTPDGYTF.

Concerning this clone: Within the sample, other DNA sequences also encode this same CDR3. The chain is built from TRBV15 and TRBJ2-1; D is possibly TRBD2 (6 bases). The ends were cut back, 3 bases at V and 7 bases at J, with 10 bases in the middle. Looked up from germline, CDR1 is LNHNV and CDR2 is YYDKDF (reference sequence). The length of the CDR3 is 13 residues. The CDR3 loop reads CATSSRRGNEQFF. CDR3 bases: TGTGCCACCAGCAGTCGCCGGGGGAATGAGCAGTTCTTC.

This chain joins TRBV25-1 and TRBJ2-5, with TRBD2 identical over 11 bases. The germline V gene encodes CDR1 MGHDK and CDR2 SYGVNS. This CDR3 has 14 residues. J lost 5 bases, V lost 4 bases, and 3 bases had no gene match. This chain's CDR3 is CASSASGRSETQYF. The CDR3 DNA is TGTGCCAGCAGTGCTAGCGGGAGGTCCGAGACCCAGTACTTC.

This chain links TRBV5-8 with TRBJ2-5; D gene ambiguous. Germline V gene lookup returns CDR1 SGHTS and CDR2 YDEGEE. The CDR3 runs to 12 residues. V was clipped by 4 bases and J by 5 bases, with 9 bases between them. The CDR3 DNA follows: TGTGCCAGCAGCACCATGATTGAGACCCAGTACTTC. Protein product: CASSTMIETQYF.

This clone was seen only once. V usage is TRBV4-2 and J usage is TRBJ2-5, with D uncertain. Trimming took off 0 bases at V and 4 bases at J, with 12 bases between the two ends. Germline V gives CDR1 LGHNA, CDR2 YNFKEQ. The CDR3 is made up of 15 amino acids. The CDR3 sequence is CASSQDLNYRETQYF. CDR3 bases: TGTGCCAGCAGCCAAGATCTCAACTACCGAGAGACCCAGTACTTC.

The chain combines TRBV5-1 with TRBJ2-1; the D call may be TRBD1 or TRBD2 (5 bases each). The CDR3 spans 13 residues. V was trimmed by 5 bases and J by 9 bases, leaving 15 bases between them. Germline assignment: CDR1 SGHRS and CDR2 YFSETQ. CDR3 DNA sequence: TGCGCCAGCAGTCTCTCTCAGGGAGTTGAGCAGTTCTTC. Amino acid sequence: CASSLSQGVEQFF.

Points on this clone: One base away lies a much larger clone, so this may be a sequencing read error. This chain uses TRBV7-9 with TRBJ2-1, with 10 bases lining up with TRBD2. Germline V gene lookup returns CDR1 SEHNR and CDR2 FQNEAQ (reference sequence). Unmatched junction bases numbered 3, after V lost 3 bases and J lost 4 bases. The CDR3 length is 15 residues. This chain's CDR3 is CASSFGLAVYNEQFF. The CDR3 nucleotides read TGTGCCAGCAGCTTCGGACTAGCGGTTTACAATGAGCAGTTCTTC.

The chain recombines TRBV15 with TRBJ2-3; D call uncertain. Germline lookup yields CDR1 LNHNV and CDR2 YYDKDF (reference sequence). The CDR3 is made up of 14 amino acids. V gave up 0 bases and J gave up 6 bases, with 10 bases separating them. In DNA, the CDR3 is TGTGCCACCAGCAGAGATCAGGAGAGGGATACGCAGTATTTT. Residues: CATSRDQERDTQYF.

CDR3 residues: CASSLAAAGGNEQFF. In nucleotides, the CDR3 is TGTGCCAGCAGCTTAGCGGCAGCCGGGGGGAATGAGCAGTTCTTC. The gene calls are TRBV7-9 and TRBJ2-1; TRBD2 matches at 7 bases. The CDR3 runs 15 residues. Germline V gene sequence: CDR1 SEHNR, CDR2 FQNEAQ (reference sequence). With 0 bases clipped from V and 7 bases from J, the junction kept 6 bases outside the gene matches.

This chain links TRBV7-2 with TRBJ2-3; D unclear. Trimming pared 6 bases from V and 1 base from J, leaving 8 bases between. This CDR3 contains 13 residues. Germline assignment: CDR1 SGHTA and CDR2 FQGNSA. In nucleotides, the CDR3 is TGTGCCAGCAGTTGGGCTGGCACAGATACGCAGTATTTT. Translating gives CASSWAGTDTQYF.

This clone was found once. A far larger clone differs by one base, so this is likely a read error. The same CDR3 also results from other DNA sequences found in this sample. The genes are TRBV7-8 and TRBJ2-7; unclear D gene. Germline lookup yields CDR1 SGHVS and CDR2 FQNEAQ. This CDR3 is built from 13 residues. The CDR3 nucleotides are TGCGCCAGCAGCTTAGCCCCATACTACGAGCAGTACTTC. Translating it yields CASSLAPYYEQYF.

This clone came up many times. The CDR3 is CASSLTLLGQGGAEAFF. As DNA, the CDR3 is TGCGCCAGCAGCTTGACCTTGCTCGGACAGGGTGGGGCTGAAGCTTTCTTT. The V call is TRBV5-1, the J call TRBJ1-1; 8 positions agree with TRBD1. In germline, CDR1 is SGHRS, CDR2 YFSETQ. This CDR3 has 17 residues. V shed 1 base, J shed 6 bases, and the junction held 14 bases outside the gene matches.

Of note for this clone: The identical CDR3 is also encoded by other nucleotide sequences in the sample. The gene calls are TRBV30 and TRBJ2-5, with a weak D call TRBD1 (5 bases). The end of the DNA is better explained by TRBJ2-7, so the J call may be wrong. The CDR3 has 14 residues. Per the germline V gene, CDR1 is GTSNPN and CDR2 is SVGIG (reference sequence). The CDR3 protein is CAWSPRTPTYEQYF. CDR3 in DNA: TGTGCCTGGTCCCCGAGGACACCTACCTACGAGCAGTACTTC.

V is TRBV5-1 and J is TRBJ2-3; D possibly corresponds to TRBD2 (5 bases). The ends were cut back, 4 bases at V and 5 bases at J, with 11 bases in the middle. Germline lookup yields CDR1 SGHRS and CDR2 YFSETQ. This CDR3 is built from 13 residues. CDR3 coding DNA: TGCGCCAGCAGCGGGAGTTGGAAAGATACGCAGTATTTT. This encodes CASSGSWKDTQYF.

The chain carries TRBV19 and TRBJ1-3, with unresolved D. The CDR3 consists of 13 residues. CDR1 is LNHDA and CDR2 is SQIVND in the germline V gene (reference sequence). With 2 bases removed from V and 4 bases from J, the gap between germline ends came to 6 bases. The CDR3 region has the DNA TGTGCCAGTAGTATAAACAGAGGAAACACCATATATTTT. It encodes CASSINRGNTIYF.

This chain links TRBV7-2 with TRBJ2-5; D call uncertain. The CDR3 is 13 amino acids. Deletions cut 2 bases from V and 3 bases from J, with 7 bases between. Germline V lookup: CDR1 SGHTA, CDR2 FQGNSA. CDR3 coding DNA: TGTGCCAGCAGCTTAAGGCCCGAAGAGACCCAGTACTTC. Translation gives CASSLRPEETQYF.

The chain employs TRBV5-1 and TRBJ2-7, with 7 positions matching TRBD1. The V gene's germline CDR1 is SGHRS and CDR2 YFSETQ. Unmatched junction bases numbered 7, after V lost 4 bases and J lost 6 bases. CDR3 size: 13 residues. CDR3 region: CASSPGQLGEQYF. The CDR3 DNA sequence: TGCGCCAGCAGCCCGGGACAGTTGGGCGAGCAGTACTTC.

The chain carries TRBV5-4 and TRBJ1-2; D perhaps matches TRBD1 (5 bases). Per germline, CDR1 SGHNT and CDR2 YYREEE (reference sequence). This CDR3 is 16 amino acids long. V gave up 4 bases and J gave up 2 bases, with 18 bases separating them. The CDR3 DNA sequence: TGTGCCAGCAGCCGAGGGACCAAGGACGGAAACTATGGCTACACCTTC. Translated, it gives CASSRGTKDGNYGYTF.

The rearrangement joins TRBV30 to TRBJ2-2; D ambiguous. This CDR3 contains 14 residues. Germline V gene data show CDR1 as GTSNPN and CDR2 as SVGIG (reference sequence). Between the trimmed V and J ends, which lost 0 bases and 5 bases, there was a span of 10 bases. The DNA of the CDR3 is TGTGCCTGGAGTGTACACAGCAGGACCGGGGAGCTGTTTTTT. It codes for CAWSVHSRTGELFF. Together with reference TRBV30 and TRBJ2-2, the CDR3 gives the full variable domain: SQTIHQWPATLVQPVGSPLSLECTVEGTSNPNLYWYRQAAGRGLQLLFYSVGIGQISSEVPQNLSASRPQDRQFILSSKKLLLSDSGFYLCAWSVHSRTGELFFGEGSRLTVL.

This chain links TRBV18 with TRBJ2-7, with D tentatively TRBD2 (6 bases). V was pared by 0 bases and J by 4 bases, with 10 bases between. The CDR3 length is 14 residues. Germline V lookup: CDR1 KGHSH, CDR2 LQKENI. Here the CDR3 reads CASSPPGLIYEQYF. DNA for the CDR3: TGTGCCAGCTCACCACCGGGACTCATATACGAGCAGTACTTC.